This is a list of T cell receptor beta chains from one sample in a study of T cell responses to AZD1222 COVID-19 vaccine. Produced via immunoSEQ multiplex PCR; TCRdb's table is partial and in-frame only. The sample lists nearly 110,000 clones; less than 95% were seen once. This material consisted of peripheral blood, taken 28 days after the second AZD1222 dose. The receptor source for this set is an adult who received the AZD1222 COVID-19 vaccine. Each CDR3 is given with its conserved first and last residue. A D gene is named only where the DNA matches it firmly. Not all rows give a size; the values are once, few, many and, for expanded clones, a class.

NA,TRBV6-5,NA,TRBJ1-1,TGTGCCAGCAGTTGGTCAGGCCCGAACACTGAAGCTTTCTTT,CASSWSGPNTEAFF
TRBD1,TRBV29-1,once,TRBJ1-5,TGCAGCTTCGCCAGGGGGCCTCCGACACTCAATCAGCCCCAGCATTTT,CSFARGPPTLNQPQHF
NA,TRBV5-1,NA,TRBJ1-4,TGCGCCAGCAGACCCAGTGATGGGCGCCGACGAAAGCGGGATGAAAAACTGTTTTTT,CASRPSDGRRRKRDEKLFF
NA,TRBV19,NA,TRBJ1-5,TGTGCCAGTAGCCCCCAGGGAGATCAGCCCCAGCATTTT,CASSPQGDQPQHF
TRBD1,TRBV19,few,TRBJ1-5,TGTGCCAGTAGTGCAACACAGGGGGCTGGTCAGCCCCAGCATTTT,CASSATQGAGQPQHF
TRBD2,TRBV4-2,NA,TRBJ2-3,TGTGCCAGCAGCCAAGATAGGGGACTAGCACTTTCAGATACGCAGTATTTT,CASSQDRGLALSDTQYF
NA,TRBV6-5,NA,TRBJ1-6,TGTGCCAGCAGAACAGGGATCCTTAATTCACCCCTCCACTTT,CASRTGILNSPLHF
TRBD1,TRBV2,NA,TRBJ2-7,TGTGCCAGCAGTGATAACCCCGGGACAGGGGATTCCTACGAGCAGTACTTC,CASSDNPGTGDSYEQYF
NA,TRBV11-2,NA,TRBJ1-1,TGTGCCAGCAGCTTAGTCTTTGGGTCCAAGGGCGCTGAAGCTTTCTTT,CASSLVFGSKGAEAFF
NA,TRBV5-1,NA,TRBJ1-1,TGCGCCAGCAGCGGGAATTCCGGGTACACTGAAGCTTTCTTT,CASSGNSGYTEAFF
NA,TRBV7-9,NA,TRBJ1-1,TGTGCCAGCAGCTTAGCGCGTGGGGTCCTCCCAGAAGCTTTCTTT,CASSLARGVLPEAFF
TRBD2,TRBV30,NA,TRBJ2-3,TGTGCCTGGAGTGGGGTAGCGGGGGCCTCGGGGGATACGCAGTATTTT,CAWSGVAGASGDTQYF
NA,TRBV9,few,TRBJ2-3,TGTGCCAGCAGCCCCCCAGGGACCGACCGGGGAGCGCAGTATTTT,CASSPPGTDRGAQYF
NA,TRBV18,NA,TRBJ2-3,TGTGCCAGCTCACCAGTGGCAGATACGCAGTATTTT,CASSPVADTQYF
NA,TRBV7-3,NA,TRBJ2-3,TGTGCCAGCAGCCCAGGGGCTTTTCGGGCAGATACGCAGTATTTT,CASSPGAFRADTQYF
NA,TRBV5-6,NA,TRBJ2-7,TGTGCCAGCAGCTTTCGGGGCCAAGTCAGCTACGAGCAGTACTTC,CASSFRGQVSYEQYF
NA,TRBV7-3,few,TRBJ1-1,TGTGCCAGCAGCTTATTAGGCACCTCTGAAGCTTTCTTT,CASSLLGTSEAFF
NA,TRBV9,NA,TRBJ2-1,TGTGCCAGCAGCGTAGATGACACTTACAATGAGCAGTTCTTC,CASSVDDTYNEQFF
TRBD2,TRBV7-3,NA,TRBJ2-1,TGTGCCAGCAGCCCGGGGGGAACGTACAATGAGCAGTTCTTC,CASSPGGTYNEQFF
NA,TRBV9,NA,TRBJ1-1,TGTGCCAGCAGCCCCACCCCGAGGGGGGAGCAGGGGCCGGGGAACACTGAAGCTTTCTTT,CASSPTPRGEQGPGNTEAFF
TRBD2,TRBV25-1,NA,TRBJ2-3,TGTGCCAGCAGTGAACAATCGGGTAGCGGGGTTGTAGATACGCAGTATTTT,CASSEQSGSGVVDTQYF
NA,TRBV7-2,NA,TRBJ1-3,TGTGCCAGCAGCTCCGATGAAAACACCATATATTTT,CASSSDENTIYF
NA,TRBV5-1,NA,TRBJ2-7,TGCGCCAGCAGCGGACGGACAGTAGGAGAGCAGTACTTC,CASSGRTVGEQYF
NA,TRBV7-2,NA,TRBJ1-4,TGTGCCAGCAGCTGGGGGCCCGCTGAAAAACTGTTTTTT,CASSWGPAEKLFF
NA,TRBV18,NA,TRBJ2-1,TGTGCCAGCTCACCTATTATACAGAGACAGGAGCAGTTCTTC,CASSPIIQRQEQFF
TRBD2,TRBV7-6,NA,TRBJ2-3,TGTGCCAGCAGCTTAAGAACGGGGGGGCAGACAGATACGCAGTATTTT,CASSLRTGGQTDTQYF
NA,TRBV15,NA,TRBJ2-7,TGTGCCACCAGCAGACGGACCGCCTACGAGCAGTACTTC,CATSRRTAYEQYF
TRBD1,TRBV19,NA,TRBJ1-4,TGTGCCAGTAGTATATCCGGGACAGCTTCAACTAATGAAAAACTGTTTTTT,CASSISGTASTNEKLFF
NA,TRBV5-4,NA,TRBJ1-2,TGTGCCAGCAGCCCCCCCCCGGGGAACTATGGCTACACCTTC,CASSPPPGNYGYTF
NA,TRBV7-2,NA,TRBJ1-1,TGTGCCAGCAGCCCGAACGGCGGCAGCTACACTGAAGCTTTCTTT,CASSPNGGSYTEAFF
NA,TRBV2,NA,TRBJ1-5,TGTGCCAGCAGAGCGGTGGGTCGGTCCCAGCATTTT,CASRAVGRSQHF
NA,TRBV6-1,NA,TRBJ1-2,TGTGCCAGCAGTGAATTCAAGGGGGAGGCTAACTATGGCTACACCTTC,CASSEFKGEANYGYTF
TRBD1,TRBV9,once,TRBJ1-2,TGTGCCAGCAGCGGAGGACAGGGCGGTGGCTACACCTTC,CASSGGQGGGYTF
TRBD1,TRBV11-2,NA,TRBJ2-5,TGTGCCAGCAGCCGGACAGGCCAAGAGACCCAGTACTTC,CASSRTGQETQYF
NA,TRBV5-1,once,TRBJ2-7,TGCGCCAGCAGCCCCTCACTGGTCTACGAGCAGTACTTC,CASSPSLVYEQYF
TRBD2,TRBV6-2/TRBV6-3,NA,TRBJ2-2,TGTGCCAGCAGCCCCCCGGGGGGATTGACCGGGGAGCTGTTTTTT,CASSPPGGLTGELFF
NA,TRBV25-1,NA,TRBJ1-4,TGTGCCAGCAGTGGCTATGAAAAACTGTTTTTT,CASSGYEKLFF
NA,TRBV7-2,few,TRBJ2-5,TGTGCCAGCAGCTTTCTCGAGACCCAGTACTTC,CASSFLETQYF